This T cell receptor (beta chain) was sequenced during a study of technical replicates of blood from a handful of donors. Method: immunoSEQ multiplex PCR; TCRdb's copy keeps in-frame clones and lacks some. The table has tens of thousands of clones, 94% seen once. Sequencing was done on a sample of T cells isolated from PBMCs. The TCR was taken from a human donor in good health.

This CDR3 is CASSPTQGGSAQHF. The CDR3 DNA sequence: TGTGCCAGCAGCCCTACACAGGGAGGGTCAGCCCAGCATTTT. This rearrangement joins TRBV9 to TRBJ1-5; weak D call: TRBD1 (6 bases). The CDR3 has 14 residues. Trimming pared 4 bases from V and 11 bases from J, leaving 19 bases between. The V gene's germline CDR1 is SGDLS and CDR2 YYNGEE.